This T cell receptor beta chain was identified in a study of monozygotic twins with inflammatory bowel disease. TCRdb reprocessed the 5' RACE reads, with one entry per CDR3 protein and no DNA. The sample spans more than 300,000 distinct CDR3 sequences; the ten largest clones claim 5.6%. This CDR3 region has 13 residues. Germline V gives CDR1 LGHDT, CDR2 YNNKEL (reference sequence). The sample taken for sequencing was blood. This sequence was found in a human donor with ulcerative colitis or Crohn's disease, or a healthy co-twin of an affected twin (not recorded which). V and J are TRBV3-1 and TRBJ1-2; absent DNA, TCRdb's TRBD1 call cannot be checked. The CDR3 is CASSRLAGHGYTF.